This entry lists 10 T cell receptor beta chains sequenced from one sample in a study of cytomegalovirus exposure and HLA in healthy donors. A multiplex PCR was run with 60 Vbeta primers and 13 Jbeta primers. Profiled with immunoSEQ multiplex PCR; TCRdb holds only in-frame clones, not every one. The table lists 50,000 to 70,000 clones, 65% to 75% of them singletons. The sequenced sample was PBMCs. The receptor set was obtained from a man aged 25 to 40 in good health and CMV-seropositive.

CDR3 region: CASSGSGGLSTEAFF. The CDR3 DNA follows: TGTGCCAGTAGTGGCTCGGGGGGGCTGAGCACTGAAGCTTTCTTT. V is TRBV19 and J is TRBJ1-1, with D perhaps TRBD1 (6 bases). This CDR3 contains 15 residues. V shed 5 bases and J shed 4 bases, with 17 bases lying between them. Germline V gene sequence: CDR1 LNHDA, CDR2 SQIVND (reference sequence).

The chain joins TRBV7-3 to TRBJ1-4, with a possible D match to TRBD1 (5 bases). Per the germline V gene, CDR1 is SGHTA and CDR2 is FQGTGA. The CDR3 has 13 amino acids. Trimming pared 0 bases from V and 6 bases from J, leaving 5 bases between. CDR3 DNA: TGTGCCAGCAGCTTAACAGGGGATGAAAAACTGTTTTTT. Translation gives CASSLTGDEKLFF.

This chain connects TRBV6-1 to TRBJ1-1; D is perhaps TRBD1 (6 bases). In germline, CDR1 is MNHNS, CDR2 SASEGT. CDR3 length equals 13 residues. V lost 6 bases, J lost 1 base, and 9 bases lay in between. The DNA of the CDR3 is TGTGCCAGCAGAGCGGACAGGAACACTGAAGCTTTCTTT. Its translation: CASRADRNTEAFF.

The chain couples TRBV6-5 to TRBJ1-1, with 7 bases lining up with TRBD1. Germline loops: CDR1 MNHEY, CDR2 SVGAGI. V dropped 6 bases and J dropped 6; count of bases not matched to a gene: 7. The CDR3 is 13 residues long. CDR3 sequence: CASRLQGWAEAFF. DNA of the CDR3: TGTGCCAGCAGGCTACAGGGGTGGGCTGAAGCTTTCTTT.

CDR3 region: CASRGGGQGFDEQYF. The CDR3 DNA follows: TGTGCCAGCAGAGGGGGGGGGCAGGGTTTTGACGAGCAGTACTTC. The genes are TRBV6-1 and TRBJ2-7; D might be TRBD2 (7 bases). The CDR3 extends over 15 amino acids. V dropped 6 bases and J dropped 5 bases, with 20 bases sitting between them. CDR1 and CDR2 (germline): MNHNS, SASEGT.

This chain joins TRBV18 and TRBJ1-2; D not certain. CDR3 length: 14 amino acids. The V end was cut by 3 bases, the J end by 1 base, with 9 bases between. Germline V gene lookup returns CDR1 KGHSH and CDR2 LQKENI. The CDR3 sequence is CASSPNGLNYGYTF. CDR3 sequence (DNA): TGTGCCAGCTCACCTAATGGACTTAACTATGGCTACACCTTC.

The chain is built from TRBV28 and TRBJ2-7; 7 nucleotides line up with TRBD2. The CDR3 is 15 residues long. Trimming removed 4 bases from V and 0 bases from J; junction bases left unmatched: 6. Germline-derived CDR1 and CDR2 are MDHEN and SYDVKM. CDR3 sequence reads: CASSSSGALSYEQYF. In DNA, the CDR3 is TGTGCCAGCAGTTCGAGCGGGGCACTCTCCTACGAGCAGTACTTC.

CDR3 sequence reads: CAWSFTGGRYGYTF. The CDR3 DNA reads TGTGCCTGGAGTTTTACAGGGGGCCGCTATGGCTACACCTTC. V usage is TRBV30 and J usage is TRBJ1-2; 9 positions agree with TRBD1. V lost 2 bases to trimming and J lost 4 bases; unmatched junction nucleotides: 5. The CDR3 length is 14 residues. Germline V gene lookup returns CDR1 GTSNPN and CDR2 SVGIG (reference sequence).

The chain is built from TRBV4-1 and TRBJ2-1; D unclear. V gave up 3 bases and J gave up 3 bases, with 3 bases separating them. In germline, CDR1 is MGHRA, CDR2 YSYEKL. This CDR3 region has 12 residues. In nucleotides, the CDR3 is TGCGCCAGCAGCCAGAGCTACAATGAGCAGTTCTTC. This encodes CASSQSYNEQFF.

This clone has only a few counts. The V gene is TRBV27, the J gene TRBJ1-5, with 9 bases lining up with TRBD1. The CDR3 spans 15 residues. After removal of 3 bases from V and 3 bases from J, the junction contained 3 bases not matched to a gene. Germline V CDR1 and CDR2: MNHEY, SMNVEV (reference sequence). The CDR3 DNA sequence: TGTGCCAGCAGTTTCGGACAGGGGAACAATCAGCCCCAGCATTTT. It encodes CASSFGQGNNQPQHF.